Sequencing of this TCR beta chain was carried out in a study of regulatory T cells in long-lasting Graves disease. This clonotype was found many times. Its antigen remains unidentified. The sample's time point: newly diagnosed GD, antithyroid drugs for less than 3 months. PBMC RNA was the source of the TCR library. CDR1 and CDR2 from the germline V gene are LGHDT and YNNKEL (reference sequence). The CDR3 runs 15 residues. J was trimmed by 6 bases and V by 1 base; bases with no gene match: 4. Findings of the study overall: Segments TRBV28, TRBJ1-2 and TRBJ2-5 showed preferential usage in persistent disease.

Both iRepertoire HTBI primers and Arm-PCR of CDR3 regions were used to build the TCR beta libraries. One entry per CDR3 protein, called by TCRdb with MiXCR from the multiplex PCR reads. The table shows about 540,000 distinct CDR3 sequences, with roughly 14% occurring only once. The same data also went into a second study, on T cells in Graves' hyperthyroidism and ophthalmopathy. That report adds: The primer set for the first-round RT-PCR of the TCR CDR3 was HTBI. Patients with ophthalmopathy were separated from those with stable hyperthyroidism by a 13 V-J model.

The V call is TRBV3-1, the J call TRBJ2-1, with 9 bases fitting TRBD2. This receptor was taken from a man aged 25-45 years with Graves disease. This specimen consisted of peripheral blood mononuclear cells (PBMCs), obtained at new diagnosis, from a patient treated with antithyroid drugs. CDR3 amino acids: CASSQVSGSGNEQFF. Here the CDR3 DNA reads TGTGCCAGCAGCCAAGTTAGCGGGAGTGGCAATGAGCAGTTCTTC.